A single sample gave rise to the 30 T cell receptor beta chains below, sequenced in a study of T cell responses to AZD1222 COVID-19 vaccine. Some clones are missing from TCRdb's copy, which holds only in-frame ones; the method was immunoSEQ multiplex PCR. The repertoire has 100,000 to 150,000 clones, just over 90% of them found once; the top ten carry 1.1%. Sequences were derived from peripheral blood, sampled 28 days after the second AZD1222 dose. These receptors were taken from an adult who received the AZD1222 COVID-19 vaccine.

This sequence joins TRBV11-2 and TRBJ2-5; D is perhaps TRBD2 (5 bases). V was cut by 5 bases and J by 1 base, with 8 bases left in between. Germline lookup yields CDR1 SGHAT and CDR2 FQNNGV. The CDR3 contains 13 residues. Here the CDR3 DNA reads TGTGCCAGCAGCCCCGGGATCCAAGAGACCCAGTACTTC. Translation gives CASSPGIQETQYF.

V is TRBV6-5 and J is TRBJ2-2; D is unresolved. This CDR3 comprises 13 residues. Between the trimmed V and J ends, which lost 4 bases and 1 base, there was a span of 4 bases. Germline V CDR1 and CDR2: MNHEY, SVGAGI. DNA of the CDR3: TGTGCCAGCAGTTTGAGGAACACCGGGGAGCTGTTTTTT. Protein sequence: CASSLRNTGELFF.

The chain combines TRBV28 with TRBJ1-4, with a tentative D call TRBD1 (6 bases). CDR1 and CDR2 (germline): MDHEN, SYDVKM. V dropped 6 bases and J dropped 3 bases, with 11 bases sitting between them. This CDR3 comprises 14 residues. In nucleotides, the CDR3 is TGTGCCAGCAGGGTCGGGACACCTAATGAAAAACTGTTTTTT. Translating gives CASRVGTPNEKLFF.

The chain carries TRBV27 and TRBJ2-2; 8 bases match TRBD1. V was clipped by 5 bases and J by 6 bases; unmatched bases: 5. The germline gives CDR1 MNHEY, CDR2 SMNVEV (reference sequence). The length of the CDR3 is 14 residues. CDR3 in DNA: TGTGCCAGCAGTCAGACAGGGGCCGCCGGGGAGCTGTTTTTT. Its protein is CASSQTGAAGELFF.

CDR3 amino acids: CATSSSQAVSRVYNEQFF. The CDR3 DNA reads TGTGCCACCAGCAGTTCCCAGGCCGTATCAAGGGTGTACAATGAGCAGTTCTTC. J is TRBJ2-1 and V is TRBV15; no reliable D call. The CDR3 consists of 18 residues. Between the trimmed V and J ends, which lost 3 bases and 4 bases, there was a span of 22 bases. Germline V CDR1 and CDR2: LNHNV, YYDKDF (reference sequence).

V is TRBV12-3 or TRBV12-4 and J is TRBJ1-2; D gene ambiguous. V was clipped by 6 bases and J by 7 bases, with 12 bases between them. This CDR3 is 12 amino acids long. The CDR3 nucleotides read TGTGCCAGCAGCCGCGTGTCGAGTGGCTACACCTTC. Its protein product is CASSRVSSGYTF.

The chain uses TRBV19 and TRBJ1-5; 10 bases agree with TRBD1. Germline loops: CDR1 LNHDA, CDR2 SQIVND (reference sequence). V gave up 6 bases and J gave up 6 bases; unmatched junction bases: 5. This CDR3 contains 14 residues. CDR3 residues: CASRDGQGGQPQHF. The CDR3 DNA sequence: TGTGCCAGTAGGGATGGACAGGGGGGTCAGCCCCAGCATTTT.

A single count supports this clone. The genes are TRBV6-5 and TRBJ2-1, with TRBD2 identical over 7 bases. The length of the CDR3 is 15 residues. Trimming took 8 bases from V and 0 from J; bases not matched to a gene: 7. Germline lookup yields CDR1 MNHEY and CDR2 SVGAGI. CDR3: CASGRGGSSYNEQFF. The CDR3 region has the DNA TGTGCCAGCGGGAGGGGCGGCAGCTCCTACAATGAGCAGTTCTTC.

The V call is TRBV28, the J call TRBJ1-1; no reliable D call. Trimming removed 8 bases at V and 6 bases at J, with 10 bases between. The CDR3 is 11 amino acids. CDR1 and CDR2 (germline): MDHEN, SYDVKM. As DNA, the CDR3 is TGTGCCAGCGCCGGGCTCGCTGAAGCTTTCTTT. It is translated as CASAGLAEAFF.

V and J are TRBV14 and TRBJ2-2; no firm D call. The CDR3 length is 14 residues. Trimming removed 0 bases at V and 1 base at J, with 3 bases between. The germline CDR1 and CDR2 sequences are SGHDN and FVKESK. The CDR3 bases are TGTGCCAGCAGCCAAGACTGGAACACCGGGGAGCTGTTTTTT. Translated, it gives CASSQDWNTGELFF.

The chain carries TRBV6-1 and TRBJ2-6; no clear D. V lost 0 bases and J 4 bases, leaving 4 bases between the germline ends. The CDR3 has 14 amino acids. Per germline, CDR1 MNHNS and CDR2 SASEGT. The CDR3 here is CASSEAGGANVLTF. As DNA, the CDR3 is TGTGCCAGCAGTGAAGCCGGGGGGGCCAACGTCCTGACTTTC.

The J gene is TRBJ2-1, the V gene TRBV29-1; D not certain. The CDR3 is made up of 11 amino acids. CDR1 and CDR2 from the germline V gene are SQVTM and ANQGSEA. V was clipped by 2 bases and J by 6 bases, with 5 bases between them. The CDR3 is CSVETGNEQFF. CDR3 DNA sequence: TGCAGCGTTGAAACGGGCAATGAGCAGTTCTTC.

The chain couples TRBV7-8 to TRBJ1-5; D call uncertain. The CDR3 consists of 14 residues. Germline CDR1 and CDR2: SGHVS and FQNEAQ. Trimming took off 5 bases at V and 3 bases at J, with 11 bases between the two ends. CDR3 sequence reads: CASSPAGFNQPQHF. Here the CDR3 DNA reads TGTGCCAGCAGCCCAGCGGGGTTCAATCAGCCCCAGCATTTT.

This chain joins TRBV5-6 and TRBJ2-7, with D perhaps TRBD2 (6 bases). Germline V gene sequence: CDR1 SGHDT, CDR2 YYEEEE. There are 15 residues in the CDR3. V lost 0 bases to trimming and J lost 7 bases, with 17 bases between them. For the CDR3, the DNA is TGTGCCAGCAGCTTGGGTATGTCGTCAGGGAGGGAGCAGTACTTC. It encodes CASSLGMSSGREQYF.

The rearrangement uses TRBV5-1 and TRBJ2-6, with 7 bases identical to TRBD1. CDR3 length equals 19 residues. With 0 bases clipped from V and 2 bases from J, the junction kept 11 bases outside the gene matches. Germline loops: CDR1 SGHRS, CDR2 YFSETQ. CDR3 sequence (DNA): TGCGCCAGCAGCTTGGGTAGGACAGGCGTAAGCGCTGGGGCCAACGTCCTGACTTTC. The encoded protein is CASSLGRTGVSAGANVLTF.

The CDR3 DNA follows: TGTGCCTGGAGTGTGTCGGTGAACAATCAGCCCCAGCATTTT. Its protein is CAWSVSVNNQPQHF. This chain links TRBV30 with TRBJ1-5; D gene uncertain. This CDR3 comprises 14 residues. V dropped 0 bases and J dropped 3 bases, with 9 bases sitting between them. Germline V gene sequence: CDR1 GTSNPN, CDR2 SVGIG (reference sequence).

This clone was counted only a few times. The CDR3 loop reads CASSLDRDAYGYTF. Here the CDR3 DNA reads TGTGCCAGCAGCTTGGACCGGGACGCCTATGGCTACACCTTC. The genes are TRBV5-4 and TRBJ1-2, with D perhaps TRBD1 (5 bases). Per the germline V gene, CDR1 is SGHNT and CDR2 is YYREEE (reference sequence). Trimming removed 0 bases from V and 4 bases from J, with 10 bases in between. The CDR3 loop spans 14 amino acids.

The chain joins TRBV10-3 to TRBJ1-3, with a tentative D call TRBD1 (6 bases). Trimming removed 3 bases at V and 8 bases at J, with 14 bases between. The CDR3 contains 14 residues. The germline V gene encodes CDR1 ENHRY and CDR2 SYGVKD. In nucleotides, the CDR3 is TGTGCCATCAGTGATCAGACAGGAACGGACACCATATATTTT. Translated: CAISDQTGTDTIYF.

This chain connects TRBV5-1 to TRBJ1-1, with 7 bases matching TRBD1. With V trimmed by 1 base and J by 5 bases, 5 bases remained unmatched. CDR1 is SGHRS and CDR2 is YFSETQ in the germline V gene. CDR3 length: 14 residues. CDR3 sequence (DNA): TGCGCCAGCAGCTTGCAACAGGGGAAAACTGAAGCTTTCTTT. It codes for CASSLQQGKTEAFF.

J is TRBJ2-7 and V is TRBV13; 10 bases are a match to TRBD1. The V segment lost 4 bases and the J segment 6 bases; nucleotides outside the gene matches: 6. Germline CDR1 PRHDT, CDR2 FYEKMQ (reference sequence). The CDR3 covers 14 residues. This chain's CDR3 is CASSSRDRGGEQYF. The CDR3 nucleotides read TGTGCCAGCAGCTCCCGGGACAGGGGTGGCGAGCAGTACTTC.

The V call is TRBV14, the J call TRBJ1-4; D might be TRBD1 (5 bases). The CDR3 has 19 residues. Germline CDR1 reads SGHDN; CDR2 reads FVKESK. V dropped 2 bases and J dropped 2 bases, with 21 bases sitting between them. CDR3 amino acids: CASSQFPGRSKGTNEKLFF. The CDR3, as DNA: TGTGCCAGCAGCCAATTCCCAGGGAGAAGCAAGGGGACTAATGAAAAACTGTTTTTT.

In this sample, this clone turned up a few times. For the CDR3, the DNA is TGCGCCAGCAGCCCCCCCGGGATATATGGCTACACCTTC. Its translation is CASSPPGIYGYTF. V is TRBV5-1 and J is TRBJ1-2; D ambiguous. Germline loops: CDR1 SGHRS, CDR2 YFSETQ. This CDR3 is 13 amino acids long. V lost 4 bases, J lost 5 bases, and 12 bases lay in between.

The genes are TRBV28 and TRBJ2-5; D is uncertain. CDR1 is MDHEN, CDR2 SYDVKM, per germline. V lost 0 bases, J lost 5 bases, and 10 bases lay in between. The CDR3 runs to 14 residues. The CDR3 region is CASSLWGGLETQYF. In DNA form, the CDR3 reads TGTGCCAGCAGTTTATGGGGCGGTTTGGAGACCCAGTACTTC.

The chain couples TRBV29-1 to TRBJ2-2; 13 positions agree with TRBD2. CDR3 length equals 15 residues. The V gene's germline CDR1 is SQVTM and CDR2 ANQGSEA. V was clipped by 6 bases and J by 6 bases; unmatched bases: 7. The CDR3 loop is CSVATSGRAAGELFF. As DNA, the CDR3 is TGCAGCGTCGCTACTAGCGGGAGGGCCGCCGGGGAGCTGTTTTTT.

V is TRBV5-3 and J is TRBJ2-7; tentative D call: TRBD1 (6 bases). TRBV5-3 is an ORF, and what it does is uncertain. The CDR3 runs to 14 residues. V gave up 4 bases and J gave up 1 base, with 12 bases separating them. CDR3 sequence (DNA): TGTGCCAGAAGCGTCCCGGACAGTTCCTACGAGCAGTACTTC. Protein product: CARSVPDSSYEQYF.

The chain couples TRBV28 to TRBJ2-1; 8 bases are a match to TRBD1. CDR1 is MDHEN and CDR2 is SYDVKM in the germline V gene. V lost 7 bases and J lost 7; bases outside the gene matches: 9. The CDR3 loop spans 14 amino acids. The CDR3 spells CASTPGQGQNEQFF. The CDR3 nucleotides are TGTGCCAGCACTCCCGGACAGGGCCAGAATGAGCAGTTCTTC.

The V gene is TRBV29-1, the J gene TRBJ2-4; a possible D gene is TRBD2 (5 bases). Germline CDR1 is SQVTM and CDR2 is ANQGSEA. The ends were cut back, 4 bases at V and 6 bases at J, with 10 bases in the middle. CDR3 length equals 12 residues. The CDR3 loop reads CSVALTTNIQYF. As DNA, the CDR3 is TGCAGCGTTGCCCTGACTACAAACATTCAGTACTTC.

The V gene is TRBV7-9, the J gene TRBJ1-3; no firm D call. Germline V CDR1 and CDR2: SEHNR, FQNEAQ (reference sequence). The CDR3 length is 12 residues. With 4 bases removed from V and 2 bases from J, the gap between germline ends came to 3 bases. This chain's CDR3 is CASSSTGNTIYF. As DNA, the CDR3 is TGTGCCAGCAGCTCAACTGGAAACACCATATATTTT.

The V and J genes are TRBV30 and TRBJ2-2; a possible D gene is TRBD2 (5 bases). The germline V gene encodes CDR1 GTSNPN and CDR2 SVGIG (reference sequence). V was cut by 2 bases and J by 0 bases, with 10 bases left in between. There are 15 residues in the CDR3. The CDR3 here is CAWSFGRSNTGELFF. The CDR3, as DNA: TGTGCCTGGAGTTTTGGGAGATCGAACACCGGGGAGCTGTTTTTT.

Here the CDR3 DNA reads TGCGCCAGCAGGGGACAGGGGGCGAACAATGAGCAGTTCTTC. Translation: CASRGQGANNEQFF. This rearrangement joins TRBV5-1 to TRBJ2-1; 12 nucleotides match TRBD1. The ends lost 5 bases at V and 5 bases at J; junction bases unmatched: 2. CDR1 is SGHRS and CDR2 is YFSETQ in the germline V gene. The length of the CDR3 is 14 residues.